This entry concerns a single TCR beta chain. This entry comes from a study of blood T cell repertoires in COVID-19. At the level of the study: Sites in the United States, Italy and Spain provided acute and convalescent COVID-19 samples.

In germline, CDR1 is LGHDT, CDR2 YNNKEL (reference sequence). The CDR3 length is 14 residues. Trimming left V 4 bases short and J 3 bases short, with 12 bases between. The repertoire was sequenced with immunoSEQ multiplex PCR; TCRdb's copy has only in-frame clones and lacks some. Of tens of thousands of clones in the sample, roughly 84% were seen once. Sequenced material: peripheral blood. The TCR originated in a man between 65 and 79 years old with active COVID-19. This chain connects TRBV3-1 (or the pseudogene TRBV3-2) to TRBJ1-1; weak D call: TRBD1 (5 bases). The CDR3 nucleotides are TGTGCCAGCAGCCTCCGAGGGACTTACACTGAAGCTTTCTTT. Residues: CASSLRGTYTEAFF.